Following are 32 T cell receptor beta chains from one sample sequenced in a study of type 1 regulatory T cells. These TCRs' antigens remain unknown. TCRdb used MiXCR to reprocess the reads, holding one entry per CDR3 protein. The data show more than 60,000 distinct CDR3 sequences, 62% seen once. What was sequenced was cultured non-Tr1 T cells, either the whole culture or a sorted T cell fraction (not recorded which). The receptor source for this set is a human donor in good health.

Concerning this clonotype: One end of the junction does not line up with germline, which may come from a read error. The chain combines TRBV5-1 with TRBJ2-3; 9 bases are a match to TRBD2. This CDR3 has 16 residues. The germline gives CDR1 SGHRS, CDR2 YFSETQ. CDR3: CASSLDGGTSTDTQYF. The CDR3 nucleotides read TGCGCCAGCAGCTTGGACGGCGGGACTAGCACCGATACGCAGTATTTT.

This chain uses TRBV5-1 with TRBJ1-1; TRBD1 agrees at 7 bases. After removal of 6 bases from V and 0 bases from J, the junction contained 14 bases not matched to a gene. The CDR3 has 17 residues. From germline, CDR1 is SGHRS and CDR2 YFSETQ. The CDR3 here is CASTLSDRAPLNTEAFF. In DNA form, the CDR3 reads TGCGCCAGCACCCTATCCGACAGGGCCCCCTTGAACACTGAAGCTTTCTTT.

This rearrangement joins TRBV6-5 to TRBJ2-2; D perhaps matches TRBD2 (5 bases). The CDR3 is 16 amino acids. Germline V lookup: CDR1 MNHEY, CDR2 SVGAGI. The V end lost 7 bases, the J end lost 0 bases, and 15 bases lay between the germline ends. In DNA form, the CDR3 reads TGTGCCAGCACGCCCTCGCTCGGGGCGAACACCGGGGAGCTGTTTTTT. It yields the protein CASTPSLGANTGELFF.

The chain uses TRBV5-1 and TRBJ2-3, with 10 positions matching TRBD2. With 7 bases clipped from V and 5 bases from J, the junction kept 4 bases outside the gene matches. This CDR3 is 13 amino acids long. The germline gives CDR1 SGHRS, CDR2 YFSETQ. The CDR3 here is CASGGLAEDTQYF. In DNA form, the CDR3 reads TGCGCCAGCGGAGGACTAGCGGAAGATACGCAGTATTTT. The variable domain in full, with the rest retrieved from reference TRBV5-1 and TRBJ2-3, is KAGVTQTPRYLIKTRGQQVTLSCSPISGHRSVSWYQQTPGQGLQFLFEYFSETQRNKGNFPGRFSGRQFSNSRSEMNVSTLELGDSALYLCASGGLAEDTQYFGPGTRLTVL.

The chain is built from TRBV27 and TRBJ2-7, with 8 nucleotides matching TRBD1. In germline, CDR1 is MNHEY, CDR2 SMNVEV (reference sequence). V trimming: 6 bases; J trimming: 3 bases; junction bases outside the gene matches: 4. This CDR3 region has 13 residues. The CDR3 nucleotides read TGTGCCAGCAGACGGGACAGGTACTACGAGCAGTACTTC. Protein sequence: CASRRDRYYEQYF.

The J gene is TRBJ2-7, the V gene TRBV7-9; possible D gene TRBD2, 5 bases. The V gene's germline CDR1 is SEHNR and CDR2 FQNEAQ (reference sequence). The CDR3 runs 15 residues. V dropped 2 bases and J dropped 2 bases, with 13 bases sitting between them. CDR3 DNA sequence: TGTGCCAGCAGCTTATCAGGCGGGTTAGCCTACGAGCAGTACTTC. Protein: CASSLSGGLAYEQYF.

V gene TRBV18 combines with J gene TRBJ1-1; 7 bases line up with TRBD1. V lost 3 bases and J lost 0; bases outside the gene matches: 4. Germline CDR1 is KGHSH and CDR2 is LQKENI. CDR3 length: 15 residues. The CDR3 DNA follows: TGTGCCAGCTCACCCGCGACAGGGATGAACACTGAAGCTTTCTTT. This translates into CASSPATGMNTEAFF.

This sequence joins TRBV6-1 and TRBJ2-5; 10 bases line up with TRBD1. This CDR3 has 15 amino acids. With 4 bases clipped from V and 5 bases from J, the junction kept 7 bases outside the gene matches. Per germline, CDR1 MNHNS and CDR2 SASEGT. CDR3: CASSVTGQGLETQYF. The CDR3 coding sequence is TGTGCCAGCAGTGTGACGGGACAGGGGTTGGAGACCCAGTACTTC.

J is TRBJ1-1 and V is TRBV27; D may be TRBD1 (5 bases). The V end was cut by 5 bases, the J end by 11 bases, with 18 bases between. The germline V gene encodes CDR1 MNHEY and CDR2 SMNVEV (reference sequence). There are 13 residues in the CDR3. CDR3 residues: CASSPVPGKGAFF. In DNA, the CDR3 is TGTGCCAGCAGTCCCGTACCGGGGAAGGGGGCTTTCTTT.

The rearrangement uses TRBV7-2 and TRBJ1-1; TRBD1 might be the D (5 bases). V lost 7 bases to trimming and J lost 5 bases, with 14 bases between them. The length of the CDR3 is 13 residues. Germline CDR1 SGHTA, CDR2 FQGNSA. The CDR3 DNA reads as TGTGCCAGCAACCCGGGGGGTGGGACTGAAGCTTTCTTT. It codes for CASNPGGGTEAFF.

The chain links TRBV4-3 to TRBJ2-7, with 9 bases matching TRBD2. The junction had 4 bases not matched to a gene; V was cut back by 4 bases and J by 0 bases. CDR1 and CDR2 from the germline V gene are LGHNA and YSLEER. The CDR3 is 15 amino acids. The CDR3 nucleotides are TGCGCCAGCAGCCGACTTAGCGGGAGCTCCTACGAGCAGTACTTC. It specifies CASSRLSGSSYEQYF.

This clonotype was detected a few times. The chain carries TRBV30 and TRBJ1-5, with D possibly matching TRBD1 (5 bases). V lost 4 bases, J lost 5 bases, and 12 bases lay in between. This CDR3 is built from 13 residues. Germline V gene sequence: CDR1 GTSNPN, CDR2 SVGIG (reference sequence). In DNA, the CDR3 is TGTGCCTGGACAAAGGGGCCGTATCAGCCCCAGCATTTT. This gives the protein CAWTKGPYQPQHF.

The V gene is TRBV27, the J gene TRBJ2-3; 9 nucleotides align to TRBD2. This CDR3 has 15 amino acids. Germline V gene lookup returns CDR1 MNHEY and CDR2 SMNVEV (reference sequence). With V trimmed by 6 bases and J by 6 bases, 10 bases remained unmatched. Written as DNA, the CDR3 is TGTGCCAGCAGAAGAATCCTAGCGGGATCCGATACGCAGTATTTT. Amino acids: CASRRILAGSDTQYF.

The rearrangement links TRBV5-1 to TRBJ2-7; D is perhaps TRBD1 or TRBD2 (6 bases each). The CDR3 is 11 residues long. The germline V and J ends were trimmed by 6 bases and 3 bases, with 7 bases remaining between them. Looked up from germline, CDR1 is SGHRS and CDR2 is YFSETQ. The DNA for the CDR3 is TGCGCCAGCAAGGGGGGCTACGAGCAGTACTTC. Its translation: CASKGGYEQYF.

J is TRBJ2-2 and V is TRBV14; no definite D call. Germline CDR1 is SGHDN and CDR2 is FVKESK. V was cut by 4 bases and J by 6 bases, with 12 bases left in between. The CDR3 is made up of 14 amino acids. This chain's CDR3 is CASSRSQVSGELFF. CDR3 nucleotides: TGTGCCAGCAGCCGGTCTCAGGTGTCCGGGGAGCTGTTTTTT.

The genes are TRBV19 and TRBJ2-7; 11 nucleotides agree with TRBD1. The CDR3 sequence is 14 residues long. Per the germline V gene, CDR1 is LNHDA and CDR2 is SQIVND (reference sequence). The V segment lost 6 bases and the J segment 2 bases; nucleotides outside the gene matches: 3. The CDR3 is CASRPGQGAYEQYF. The CDR3, as DNA: TGTGCCAGTAGGCCGGGACAGGGGGCCTACGAGCAGTACTTC.

The chain joins TRBV3-1 to TRBJ2-2; 7 bases align to TRBD2. With V trimmed by 8 bases and J by 5 bases, 5 bases remained unmatched. The CDR3 is 13 residues long. Germline V CDR1 and CDR2: LGHDT, YNNKEL (reference sequence). For the CDR3, the DNA is TGTGCCAGCCGGCAGGGAGGGACCGGGGAGCTGTTTTTT. It encodes CASRQGGTGELFF.

This rearrangement joins TRBV7-2 to TRBJ2-3, with 8 bases lining up with TRBD2. This CDR3 region has 15 residues. V lost 1 base and J lost 10; bases outside the gene matches: 10. Germline assignment: CDR1 SGHTA and CDR2 FQGNSA. This CDR3 is CASSLGLAGSNSQYF. CDR3 coding DNA: TGTGCCAGCAGCTTAGGTCTAGCGGGTAGTAACTCGCAGTATTTT.

This clonotype was seen only a few times. This chain connects TRBV5-6 to TRBJ1-1, with TRBD1 as a possible D gene (6 bases). CDR1 is SGHDT and CDR2 is YYEEEE in the germline V gene. The V and J ends lost 4 bases and 4 bases respectively, with 14 bases between them. This CDR3 comprises 14 residues. This CDR3 reads CASSRRTVSTEAFF. The CDR3 DNA is TGTGCCAGCAGCAGGAGGACAGTTAGCACTGAAGCTTTCTTT. The variable domain in full, completed from reference TRBV5-6 and TRBJ1-1, reads DAGVTQSPTHLIKTRGQQVTLRCSPKSGHDTVSWYQQALGQGPQFIFQYYEEEERQRGNFPDRFSGHQFPNYSSELNVNALLLGDSALYLCASSRRTVSTEAFFGQGTRLTVV.

The chain recombines TRBV6-6 with TRBJ2-3; possible D gene TRBD2, 6 bases. The CDR3 is made up of 15 amino acids. With 6 bases removed from V and 0 bases from J, the gap between germline ends came to 13 bases. Germline CDR1 is MNHNY and CDR2 is SVGAGI (reference sequence). The CDR3 reads CASSPGGPSTDTQYF. The DNA of the CDR3 is TGTGCCAGCAGCCCCGGGGGTCCTAGCACAGATACGCAGTATTTT.

CDR3 sequence: CSVVRGWDEQYF. The CDR3 region has the DNA TGCAGCGTTGTCAGGGGATGGGACGAGCAGTACTTC. J is TRBJ2-7 and V is TRBV29-1; possible D gene TRBD1, 6 bases. Germline V gene data show CDR1 as SQVTM and CDR2 as ANQGSEA. This CDR3 contains 12 residues. Between the trimmed V and J ends, which lost 4 bases and 5 bases, there was a span of 12 bases.

This chain connects TRBV11-2 to TRBJ2-3, with 12 bases lining up with TRBD2. CDR3 length: 15 amino acids. Trimming cost V 5 bases and J 8 bases; bases outside gene matches: 8. Germline V gene sequence: CDR1 SGHAT, CDR2 FQNNGV. The CDR3 nucleotides are TGTGCCAGCAGCCCACTAGCGGGAGGCCAGGTTACGCAGTATTTT. Protein: CASSPLAGGQVTQYF.

Remarks on this clonotype: An end of the junction does not agree with germline; a read error may underlie this. V gene TRBV29-1 combines with J gene TRBJ2-7, with a weak D call TRBD2 (5 bases). From germline, CDR1 is SQVTM and CDR2 ANQGSEA. The CDR3 sequence is 13 residues long. CDR3 DNA sequence: TGCAGCGTTGAAGATCGCCGGGCCGGGGAGCTGTACTTC. It codes for CSVEDRRAGELYF.

The genes are TRBV6-5 and TRBJ2-1, with TRBD2 matching 10 bases. The CDR3 sequence is 15 residues long. CDR1 and CDR2 (germline): MNHEY, SVGAGI. Trimming at V came to 5 bases and at J to 3 bases, leaving 4 bases not matched to a gene. CDR3 sequence reads: CASSPRTSGYNEQFF. In DNA, the CDR3 is TGTGCCAGCAGTCCGCGGACTAGCGGCTACAATGAGCAGTTCTTC.

This clonotype turned up a few times. The CDR3 is CASRSQGTNEKLFF. CDR3 nucleotides: TGCGCCAGCAGGTCACAGGGAACTAATGAAAAACTGTTTTTT. J is TRBJ1-4 and V is TRBV5-1; weak D call: TRBD1 (6 bases). The CDR3 totals 14 residues. V lost 5 bases and J 1 base, leaving 9 bases between the germline ends. Germline V gene data show CDR1 as SGHRS and CDR2 as YFSETQ.

The chain uses TRBV9 and TRBJ2-3; D is perhaps TRBD1 (7 bases). Trimming shortened V by 5 bases and J by 2 bases, and 15 bases separated the two germline ends. CDR3 size: 15 residues. Germline values: CDR1 SGDLS, CDR2 YYNGEE. CDR3 nucleotides: TGTGCCAGCAGTGGTCAGGGGGGAATCACAGATACGCAGTATTTT. This encodes CASSGQGGITDTQYF.

The chain couples TRBV5-1 to TRBJ1-5, with D possibly being TRBD1 (5 bases). V dropped 2 bases and J dropped 7 bases, with 13 bases sitting between them. The CDR3 consists of 14 residues. Germline-derived CDR1 and CDR2 are SGHRS and YFSETQ. The CDR3 region has the DNA TGCGCCAGCAGCTTTTTTGGGGGAGAGCAGCCCCAGCATTTT. Translated, it gives CASSFFGGEQPQHF.

This sequence joins TRBV7-2 and TRBJ2-2, with D possibly TRBD2 on 5 matching bases. Trimming left V 2 bases short and J 8 bases short, with 9 bases between. This CDR3 region has 13 residues. The germline V gene encodes CDR1 SGHTA and CDR2 FQGNSA. CDR3 in DNA: TGTGCCAGCAGCTTAACGACTACAGGGGAGCTGTTTTTT. Protein: CASSLTTTGELFF.

The chain recombines TRBV7-9 with TRBJ2-5; D remains unclear. From germline, CDR1 is SEHNR and CDR2 FQNEAQ (reference sequence). V dropped 5 bases and J dropped 5 bases, with 9 bases sitting between them. CDR3 length: 12 amino acids. The CDR3 sequence is CASSRARETQYF. The CDR3 nucleotides read TGTGCCAGCAGCAGGGCGAGGGAGACCCAGTACTTC.

The rearrangement joins TRBV27 to TRBJ1-6, with D unresolved. V lost 3 bases and J 5 bases, leaving 8 bases between the germline ends. The germline V gene encodes CDR1 MNHEY and CDR2 SMNVEV (reference sequence). This CDR3 is 14 amino acids long. CDR3 region: CASSLILNNSPLHF. The CDR3 DNA reads as TGTGCCAGCAGTTTGATCCTTAATAATTCACCCCTCCACTTT.

By share, this clonotype counts as medium-sized (0.01 to 0.1%). J is TRBJ1-1 and V is TRBV20-1; 7 bases line up with TRBD1. V shed 4 bases, J shed 1 base, and the junction held 12 bases outside the gene matches. The germline V gene encodes CDR1 DFQATT and CDR2 SNEGSKA (reference sequence). This CDR3 contains 16 residues. CDR3 nucleotide sequence: TGCAGTGCTAACCCACTTCTCGACAGGGCGAACACTGAAGCTTTCTTT. It is translated as CSANPLLDRANTEAFF.

This clonotype was picked up many times. The rearrangement links TRBV4-3 to TRBJ2-5; 10 nucleotides line up with TRBD2. The V segment lost 3 bases and the J segment 2 bases; nucleotides outside the gene matches: 12. Germline CDR1 LGHNA, CDR2 YSLEER. This CDR3 is 18 amino acids long. The CDR3, as DNA: TGCGCCAGCAGCCAGTCCCCGTTTAGCGGGAGGATACAAGAGACCCAGTACTTC. Translated, it gives CASSQSPFSGRIQETQYF.